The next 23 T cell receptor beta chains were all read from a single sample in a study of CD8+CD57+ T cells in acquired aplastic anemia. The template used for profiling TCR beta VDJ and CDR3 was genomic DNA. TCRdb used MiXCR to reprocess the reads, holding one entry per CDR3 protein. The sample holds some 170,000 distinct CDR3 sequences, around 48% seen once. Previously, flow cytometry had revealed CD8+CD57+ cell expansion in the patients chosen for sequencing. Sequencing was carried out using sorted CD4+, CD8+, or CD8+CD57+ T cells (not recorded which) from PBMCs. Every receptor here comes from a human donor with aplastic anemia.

In nucleotides, the CDR3 is TGCAGTGCTAGCGGAGGGCTAAGTGGCTACACCTTC. It yields the protein CSASGGLSGYTF. The gene calls are TRBV20-1 and TRBJ1-2; D gene unclear. V dropped 3 bases and J dropped 7 bases, with 12 bases sitting between them. Germline V gives CDR1 DFQATT, CDR2 SNEGSKA (reference sequence). This CDR3 region has 12 residues.

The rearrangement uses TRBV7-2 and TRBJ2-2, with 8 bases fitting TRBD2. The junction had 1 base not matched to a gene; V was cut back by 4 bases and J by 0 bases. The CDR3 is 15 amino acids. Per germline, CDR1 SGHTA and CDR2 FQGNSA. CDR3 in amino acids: CASSYSGANTGELFF. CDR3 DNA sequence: TGTGCCAGCAGCTATAGCGGGGCGAACACCGGGGAGCTGTTTTTT.

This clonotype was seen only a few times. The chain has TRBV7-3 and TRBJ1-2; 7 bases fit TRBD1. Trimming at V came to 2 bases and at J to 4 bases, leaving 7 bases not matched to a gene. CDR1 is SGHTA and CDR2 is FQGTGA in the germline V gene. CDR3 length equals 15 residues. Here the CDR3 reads CASSLDRAPAYGYTF. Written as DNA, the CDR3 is TGTGCCAGCAGCTTAGACAGGGCGCCCGCCTATGGCTACACCTTC.

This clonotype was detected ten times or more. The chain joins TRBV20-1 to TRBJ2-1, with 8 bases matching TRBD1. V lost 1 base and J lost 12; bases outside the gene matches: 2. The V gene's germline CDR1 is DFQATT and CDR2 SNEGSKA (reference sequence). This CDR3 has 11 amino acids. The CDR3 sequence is CSARGGTGQFF. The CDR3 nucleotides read TGCAGTGCTAGAGGAGGGACAGGGCAGTTCTTC.

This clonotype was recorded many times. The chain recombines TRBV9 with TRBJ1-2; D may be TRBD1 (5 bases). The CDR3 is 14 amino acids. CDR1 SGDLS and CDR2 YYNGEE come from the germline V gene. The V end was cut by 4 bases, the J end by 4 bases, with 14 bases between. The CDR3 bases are TGTGCCAGCAGCTCCAGGGCAGGTTCCTATGGCTACACCTTC. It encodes CASSSRAGSYGYTF.

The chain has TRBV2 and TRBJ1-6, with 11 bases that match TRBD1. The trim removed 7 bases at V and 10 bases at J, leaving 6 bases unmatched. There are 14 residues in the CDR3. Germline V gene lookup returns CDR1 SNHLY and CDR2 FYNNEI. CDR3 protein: CASTGTGGRSPLHF. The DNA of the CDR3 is TGTGCCAGCACAGGGACAGGGGGTAGGTCACCCCTCCACTTT.

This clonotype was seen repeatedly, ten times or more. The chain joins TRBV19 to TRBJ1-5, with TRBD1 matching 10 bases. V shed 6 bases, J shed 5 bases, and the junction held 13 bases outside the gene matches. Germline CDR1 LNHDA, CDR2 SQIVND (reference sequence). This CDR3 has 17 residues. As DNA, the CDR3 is TGTGCCAGTAGGCACGACAGGGGGCTCAGGGGGGATCAGCCCCAGCATTTT. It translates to CASRHDRGLRGDQPQHF.

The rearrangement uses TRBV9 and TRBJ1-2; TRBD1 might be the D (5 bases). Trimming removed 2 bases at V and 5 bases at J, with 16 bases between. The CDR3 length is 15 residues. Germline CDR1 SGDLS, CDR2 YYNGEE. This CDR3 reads CASSVEGRGGYGYTF. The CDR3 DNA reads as TGTGCCAGCAGCGTCGAGGGTAGGGGCGGATATGGCTACACCTTC.

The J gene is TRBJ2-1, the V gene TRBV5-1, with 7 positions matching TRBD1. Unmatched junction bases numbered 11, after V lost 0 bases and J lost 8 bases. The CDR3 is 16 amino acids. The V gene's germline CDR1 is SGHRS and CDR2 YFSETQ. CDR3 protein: CASSLGPGTVRDEQFF. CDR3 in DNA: TGCGCCAGCAGCTTGGGACCCGGGACAGTTCGCGATGAGCAGTTCTTC.

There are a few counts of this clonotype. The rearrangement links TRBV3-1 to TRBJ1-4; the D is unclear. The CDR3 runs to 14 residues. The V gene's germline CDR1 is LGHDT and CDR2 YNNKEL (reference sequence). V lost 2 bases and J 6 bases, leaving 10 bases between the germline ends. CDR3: CASSQTGIYEKLFF. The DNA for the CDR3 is TGTGCCAGCAGCCAAACCGGTATATATGAAAAACTGTTTTTT.

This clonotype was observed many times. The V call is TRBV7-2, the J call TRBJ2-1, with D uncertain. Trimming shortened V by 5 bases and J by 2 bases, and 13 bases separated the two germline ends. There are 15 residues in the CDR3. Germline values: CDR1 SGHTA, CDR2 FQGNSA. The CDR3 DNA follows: TGTGCCAGCAGCCCTCGAAGCAACGCCTACAATGAGCAGTTCTTC. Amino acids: CASSPRSNAYNEQFF.

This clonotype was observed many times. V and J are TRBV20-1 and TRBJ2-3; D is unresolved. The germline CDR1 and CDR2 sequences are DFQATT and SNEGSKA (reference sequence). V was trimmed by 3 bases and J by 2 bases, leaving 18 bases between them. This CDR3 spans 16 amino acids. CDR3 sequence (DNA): TGCAGTGCTAGTGCACTCGTAGGTATTTTCACAGATACGCAGTATTTT. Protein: CSASALVGIFTDTQYF.

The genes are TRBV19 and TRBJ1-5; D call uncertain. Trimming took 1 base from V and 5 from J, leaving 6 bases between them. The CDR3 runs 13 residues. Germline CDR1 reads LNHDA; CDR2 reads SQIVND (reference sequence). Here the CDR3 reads CASSIVPYQPQHF. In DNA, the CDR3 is TGTGCCAGTAGTATAGTTCCCTATCAGCCCCAGCATTTT.

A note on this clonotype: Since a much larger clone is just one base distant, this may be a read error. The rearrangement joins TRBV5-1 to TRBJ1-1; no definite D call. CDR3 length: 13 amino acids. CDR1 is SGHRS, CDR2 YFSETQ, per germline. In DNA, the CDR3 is TGCGCCAGCGGCTTGGTGGGTTCCGCTGAAGCTTTCTTT. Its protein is CASGLVGSAEAFF. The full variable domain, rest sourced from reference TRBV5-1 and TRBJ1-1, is KAGVTQTPRYLIKTRGQQVTLSCSPISGHRSVSWYQQTPGQGLQFLFEYFSETQRNKGNFPGRFSGRQFSNSRSEMNVSTLELGDSALYLCASGLVGSAEAFFGQGTRLTVV.

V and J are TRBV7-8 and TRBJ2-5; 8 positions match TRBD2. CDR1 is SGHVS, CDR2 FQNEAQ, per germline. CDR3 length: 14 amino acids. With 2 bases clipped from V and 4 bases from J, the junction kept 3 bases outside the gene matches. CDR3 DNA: TGTGCCAGCAGCTTAATGCGGGAGGCAGAGACCCAGTACTTC. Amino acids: CASSLMREAETQYF.

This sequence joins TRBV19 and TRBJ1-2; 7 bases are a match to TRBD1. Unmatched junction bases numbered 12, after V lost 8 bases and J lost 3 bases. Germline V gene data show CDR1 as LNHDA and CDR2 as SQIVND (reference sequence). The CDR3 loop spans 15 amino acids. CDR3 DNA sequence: TGTGCCAGTGAAAGCGGCGGCAGGGGGTACTATGGCTACACCTTC. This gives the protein CASESGGRGYYGYTF.

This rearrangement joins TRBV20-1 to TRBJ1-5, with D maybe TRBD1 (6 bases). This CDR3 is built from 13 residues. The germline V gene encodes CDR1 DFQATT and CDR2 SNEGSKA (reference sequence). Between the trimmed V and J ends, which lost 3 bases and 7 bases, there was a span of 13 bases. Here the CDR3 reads CSASLAGVQPQHF. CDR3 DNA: TGCAGTGCTAGTCTGGCAGGGGTGCAGCCCCAGCATTTT.

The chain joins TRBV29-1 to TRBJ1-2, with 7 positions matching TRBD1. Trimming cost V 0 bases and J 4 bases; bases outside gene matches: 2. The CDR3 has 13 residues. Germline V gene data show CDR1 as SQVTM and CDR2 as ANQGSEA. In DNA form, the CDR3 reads TGCAGCGTTGAAGAGGCAGGGGGCTATGGCTACACCTTC. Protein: CSVEEAGGYGYTF.

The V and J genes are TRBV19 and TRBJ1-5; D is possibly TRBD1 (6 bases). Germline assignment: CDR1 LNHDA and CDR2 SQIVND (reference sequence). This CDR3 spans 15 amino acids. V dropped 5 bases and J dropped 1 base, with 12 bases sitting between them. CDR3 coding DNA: TGTGCCAGTAGTGTCAGGGGAGGGAGCAATCAGCCCCAGCATTTT. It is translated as CASSVRGGSNQPQHF.

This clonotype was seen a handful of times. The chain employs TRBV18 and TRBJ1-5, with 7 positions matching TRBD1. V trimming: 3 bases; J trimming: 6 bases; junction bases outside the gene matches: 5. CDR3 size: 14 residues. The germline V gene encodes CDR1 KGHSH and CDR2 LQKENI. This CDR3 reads CASSPGQTAQPQHF. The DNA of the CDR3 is TGTGCCAGCTCACCGGGACAGACGGCTCAGCCCCAGCATTTT.

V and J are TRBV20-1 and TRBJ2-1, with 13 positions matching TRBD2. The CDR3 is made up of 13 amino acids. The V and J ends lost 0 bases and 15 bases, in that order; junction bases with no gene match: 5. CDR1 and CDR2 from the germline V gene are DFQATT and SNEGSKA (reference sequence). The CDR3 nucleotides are TGCAGTGCTAGAGAACTAACTAGCGGGGGGGCGTTCTTC. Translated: CSARELTSGGAFF.

The DNA for the CDR3 is TGTGCCAGCAGCTTAGTTCTTATCGGAACTGAAGCTTTCTTT. This gives the protein CASSLVLIGTEAFF. The rearrangement uses TRBV7-2 and TRBJ1-1, with unresolved D. CDR1 and CDR2 (germline): SGHTA, FQGNSA. CDR3 length: 14 residues. Trimming took off 1 base at V and 5 bases at J, with 11 bases between the two ends.

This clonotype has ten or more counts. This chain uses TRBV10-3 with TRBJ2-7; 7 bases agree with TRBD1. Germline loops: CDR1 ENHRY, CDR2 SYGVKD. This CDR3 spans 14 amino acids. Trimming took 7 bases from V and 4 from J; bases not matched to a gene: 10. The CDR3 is CAITRDSLPYEQYF. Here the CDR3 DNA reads TGTGCCATCACTCGGGACAGCTTACCTTACGAGCAGTACTTC.